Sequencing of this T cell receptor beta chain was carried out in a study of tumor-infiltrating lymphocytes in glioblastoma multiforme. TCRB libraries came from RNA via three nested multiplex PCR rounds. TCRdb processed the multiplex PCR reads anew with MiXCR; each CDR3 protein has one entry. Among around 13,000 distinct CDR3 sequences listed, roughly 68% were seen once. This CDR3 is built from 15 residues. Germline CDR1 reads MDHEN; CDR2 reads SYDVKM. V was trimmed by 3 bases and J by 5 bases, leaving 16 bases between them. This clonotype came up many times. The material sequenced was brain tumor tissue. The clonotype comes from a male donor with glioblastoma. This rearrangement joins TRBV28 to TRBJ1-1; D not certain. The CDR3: CASSLDSPKPTEAFF. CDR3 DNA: TGTGCCAGCAGTTTGGACTCCCCGAAACCGACTGAAGCTTTCTTT.